This T cell receptor beta chain was profiled in a study of blood T cell repertoires in COVID-19. Across the study: Spain, Italy and the United States supplied samples that represented acute and convalescent COVID-19. In each case, the material was cDNA or gDNA derived from T cells, B-cell-depleted T cells, or PBMCs.

Source study methods: The assay estimated nucleated cells by amplifying reference gene primers. The method was immunoSEQ multiplex PCR; TCRdb's version includes in-frame clones alone and lacks a portion of them. The V and J calls and the clone size are those of that table, but D and trimming were determined from the DNA. Of 35,000 to 40,000 clones in the sample, roughly 88% were seen once. This CDR3 contains 17 residues. CDR1 and CDR2 from the germline V gene are LGHNA and YNFKEQ. V gave up 4 bases and J gave up 5 bases; unmatched junction bases: 8. Material for sequencing was peripheral blood. The rearrangement links TRBV4-2 to TRBJ2-7; TRBD2 aligns across 16 bases. The sequence was obtained from a man aged 55 to 69 with active COVID-19. CDR3 sequence (DNA): TGTGCCAGCAGCCGGGGACTAGCGGGAGGGCCAGACCACGAGCAGTACTTC. Translated, it gives CASSRGLAGGPDHEQYF.